This T cell receptor beta chain was sequenced for a study of beta chain features in type 1 diabetes. Study conclusions and caveats: There was a moderate but significant shortening of TCRB CDR3s in all four CD4+ subsets of Type 1 diabetes patients.

This clone was detected only a few times. The antigen is unknown. The germline V gene encodes CDR1 LNHDA and CDR2 SQIVND (reference sequence). The V end lost 6 bases, the J end lost 2 bases, and 10 bases lay between the germline ends. The CDR3 spans 13 residues. All of the isolated RNA was reverse transcribed, so expressed TCRB transcripts were sequenced. The table came from immunoSEQ multiplex PCR; TCRdb's copy has only in-frame clones and leaves some out. The sample contains about 650,000 clones, around 12% of which appear only once. This receptor was taken from a man aged 25 to 45 with type 1 diabetes. Sequenced sample: naive CD4+ T cells from blood. The V gene is TRBV19, the J gene TRBJ1-1; perhaps TRBD1 as D (5 bases). The DNA of the CDR3 is TGTGCCAGTAGGGATCGGACAAACACTGAAGCTTTCTTT. It is translated as CASRDRTNTEAFF.